This is a list of T cell receptor beta chains from one sample in a study of Graves' ophthalmopathy and Graves' hyperthyroidism. TCRdb redid the calling of the multiplex PCR reads with MiXCR, one entry per CDR3 protein. The sample has 400,000 to 450,000 distinct CDR3 sequences, around 21% seen once. Material: peripheral blood. The source of these receptors is a woman aged 18-35 years with stable Graves' hyperthyroidism. Both conserved end residues are part of each CDR3. Fields, in order: CDR3 DNA, CDR3 protein, V gene, J gene, D gene, clone size. The D gene is left open where the match is weak. Size tells how often a clone was seen (once, few, many) or the class of an expanded clone, and some rows leave it out.

CDR3nt: TGTGCCAGCAGCGTCCGGGACGGGCGCTCCTATAATTCACCCCTCCACTTT
CDR3aa: CASSVRDGRSYNSPLHF
v_gene: TRBV9
j_gene: TRBJ1-6
d_gene: .
abundance: .

CDR3nt: TGTGCCACCAGTGACCCCGCGGAGGATAGCAATCAGCCCCAGCATTTT
CDR3aa: CATSDPAEDSNQPQHF
v_gene: TRBV24-1
j_gene: TRBJ1-5
d_gene: .
abundance: .

CDR3nt: TGTGCCAGCAGTGAGGTGCAGCCAGATACCGGGGAGCTGTTTTTT
CDR3aa: CASSEVQPDTGELFF
v_gene: TRBV2
j_gene: TRBJ2-2
d_gene: .
abundance: .

CDR3nt: TGTGCCAGCAGCCAAGCTGACAGCTCTGGGGCCAACGTCCTGACTTTC
CDR3aa: CASSQADSSGANVLTF
v_gene: TRBV4-2
j_gene: TRBJ2-6
d_gene: .
abundance: .

CDR3nt: TGCAGTGCCCACCGGGGGCTTTCGACTGAAGCTTTCTTT
CDR3aa: CSAHRGLSTEAFF
v_gene: TRBV20-1
j_gene: TRBJ1-1
d_gene: .
abundance: .

CDR3nt: TGTGCCAGCAGTTACGGTCAAGGGGGTGGCACCGGGGAGCTGTTTTTT
CDR3aa: CASSYGQGGGTGELFF
v_gene: TRBV6-5
j_gene: TRBJ2-2
d_gene: .
abundance: many

CDR3nt: TGTGCCAGCAGCTTAGCGAGTCAGTACCAAGATAGCAATCAGCCCCAGCATTTT
CDR3aa: CASSLASQYQDSNQPQHF
v_gene: TRBV7-8
j_gene: TRBJ1-5
d_gene: .
abundance: .

CDR3nt: TGCGCCAGCAGCCAGGGAGGGGCAGGGGGCAAAGCCGAAAACATTCAGTACTTC
CDR3aa: CASSQGGAGGKAENIQYF
v_gene: TRBV4-1
j_gene: TRBJ2-4
d_gene: .
abundance: .

CDR3nt: TGTGCCAGCAGTAAAACTAGCGACAGCTCCTACGAGCAGTACTTC
CDR3aa: CASSKTSDSSYEQYF
v_gene: TRBV6-2/TRBV6-3
j_gene: TRBJ2-7
d_gene: TRBD2
abundance: many

CDR3nt: TGTGCCAGCAGTTTATATAGGGGGGGAGGTAATGAGCAGTTCTTC
CDR3aa: CASSLYRGGGNEQFF
v_gene: TRBV27
j_gene: TRBJ2-1
d_gene: .
abundance: many

CDR3nt: TGCGCCAGCAGCTTGGGAGGAGACGATCAGCCCCAGCATTTT
CDR3aa: CASSLGGDDQPQHF
v_gene: TRBV5-1
j_gene: TRBJ1-5
d_gene: .
abundance: .

CDR3nt: TGCGCCAGCAGCCAAACAGGGTGGGGAGGCTACACCTTC
CDR3aa: CASSQTGWGGYTF
v_gene: TRBV4-1
j_gene: TRBJ1-2
d_gene: .
abundance: .

CDR3nt: TGTGCCAGCAGCTTAAACCCTAGCGGGAAGGAGACCCAGTACTTC
CDR3aa: CASSLNPSGKETQYF
v_gene: TRBV11-2
j_gene: TRBJ2-5
d_gene: TRBD2
abundance: .

CDR3nt: TGTGCCAGCAAGCCTAACAGGGCCACCTACGAGCAGTACTTC
CDR3aa: CASKPNRATYEQYF
v_gene: TRBV6-2/TRBV6-3
j_gene: TRBJ2-7
d_gene: .
abundance: many

CDR3nt: TGTGCCCATAGTAACAGGGGGCGAGGAGAGACCCAGTACTTC
CDR3aa: CAHSNRGRGETQYF
v_gene: TRBV2
j_gene: TRBJ2-5
d_gene: TRBD1
abundance: many

CDR3nt: TGTGCCAGCAGCCCCCAGGGGTTGAATTCACCCCTCCACTTT
CDR3aa: CASSPQGLNSPLHF
v_gene: TRBV9
j_gene: TRBJ1-6
d_gene: .
abundance: many

CDR3nt: TGCAGCGTTTCCGGGGTGCTAGTCGAGACCCAGTACTTC
CDR3aa: CSVSGVLVETQYF
v_gene: TRBV29-1
j_gene: TRBJ2-5
d_gene: .
abundance: many

CDR3nt: TGTGCCAGCAGTTTCGACAGGGCGGGCTCCTACGAGCAGTACTTC
CDR3aa: CASSFDRAGSYEQYF
v_gene: TRBV27
j_gene: TRBJ2-7
d_gene: TRBD1
abundance: .

CDR3nt: TGTGCCAGCAGTTACTCGAGTACAGGGAACCCAATGCGGGGCTACACCTTC
CDR3aa: CASSYSSTGNPMRGYTF
v_gene: TRBV6-5
j_gene: TRBJ1-2
d_gene: .
abundance: many

CDR3nt: TGTGCCAGCAGTTTCGATTGGTACGAGCAGTACTTC
CDR3aa: CASSFDWYEQYF
v_gene: TRBV28
j_gene: TRBJ2-7
d_gene: .
abundance: many

CDR3nt: TGTGCCAGCAGCTTAAACGGCAGGAAAGAGACCCAGTACTTC
CDR3aa: CASSLNGRKETQYF
v_gene: TRBV11-2
j_gene: TRBJ2-5
d_gene: .
abundance: many

CDR3nt: TGCAGTGCTAGAGATCCGACAGGGGCAGGAAACACCATATATTTT
CDR3aa: CSARDPTGAGNTIYF
v_gene: TRBV20-1
j_gene: TRBJ1-3
d_gene: TRBD1
abundance: many

CDR3nt: TGTGCCGTACAGGGATCCTCCTACGAGCAGTACTTC
CDR3aa: CAVQGSSYEQYF
v_gene: TRBV27
j_gene: TRBJ2-7
d_gene: .
abundance: .

CDR3nt: TGTGCCAGCGCACCAGGGGGAAGGGACACCATATATTTT
CDR3aa: CASAPGGRDTIYF
v_gene: TRBV28
j_gene: TRBJ1-3
d_gene: TRBD1
abundance: many

CDR3nt: TGTGCCAGCAGCCAAACAGCTTACGAGCAGTACTTC
CDR3aa: CASSQTAYEQYF
v_gene: TRBV11-2
j_gene: TRBJ2-7
d_gene: .
abundance: .

CDR3nt: TGTGCCAGCAGTTACTCGGAGGGTTACGAGCAGTACTTC
CDR3aa: CASSYSEGYEQYF
v_gene: TRBV6-5
j_gene: TRBJ2-7
d_gene: .
abundance: many

CDR3nt: TGCGCCAGCAGCTTGGCCGCGACTAGCGGACAAGAGACCCAGTACTTC
CDR3aa: CASSLAATSGQETQYF
v_gene: TRBV5-1
j_gene: TRBJ2-5
d_gene: TRBD2
abundance: .

CDR3nt: TGCAGCGTTGAAGATCGGGGGTCGGGACAGGGGGCATCTGGCAATCAGCCCCAGCATTTT
CDR3aa: CSVEDRGSGQGASGNQPQHF
v_gene: TRBV29-1
j_gene: TRBJ1-5
d_gene: TRBD1
abundance: many

CDR3nt: TGCGCCAGCAGCTGGACAGGGGGCGACGAGCAGTACTTC
CDR3aa: CASSWTGGDEQYF
v_gene: TRBV5-1
j_gene: TRBJ2-7
d_gene: TRBD1
abundance: many

CDR3nt: TGTGCCTGGAGTGGGACTGACAGGGTGAACACCGGGGAGCTGTTTTTT
CDR3aa: CAWSGTDRVNTGELFF
v_gene: TRBV30
j_gene: TRBJ2-2
d_gene: TRBD1
abundance: few

CDR3nt: TGTGCCAGCAGCTACCCCTGGGATGGTGAGCAGTTCTTC
CDR3aa: CASSYPWDGEQFF
v_gene: TRBV11-2
j_gene: TRBJ2-1
d_gene: .
abundance: .

CDR3nt: TGCGCCAGCAGCCAGGGACTAGCGGGAGAGGAGACCCAGTACTTC
CDR3aa: CASSQGLAGEETQYF
v_gene: TRBV4-3
j_gene: TRBJ2-5
d_gene: TRBD2
abundance: .

CDR3nt: TGTGCCAGTAGTATCCAAGGGACAGCGTCCTACGAGCAGTACTTC
CDR3aa: CASSIQGTASYEQYF
v_gene: TRBV19
j_gene: TRBJ2-7
d_gene: TRBD1
abundance: many

CDR3nt: TGTGCCAGCAGCACCGTTCGGGGCGAGCAGTACTTC
CDR3aa: CASSTVRGEQYF
v_gene: TRBV7-9
j_gene: TRBJ2-7
d_gene: .
abundance: few

CDR3nt: TGTGCCAGCAGTCGGGCCCAAACCCCCTACGAGCAGTACTTC
CDR3aa: CASSRAQTPYEQYF
v_gene: TRBV25-1
j_gene: TRBJ2-7
d_gene: .
abundance: many

CDR3nt: TGTGCCACCAGTGATTTTAGGCAGGCTAACACCGGGGAGCTGTTTTTT
CDR3aa: CATSDFRQANTGELFF
v_gene: TRBV24-1
j_gene: TRBJ2-2
d_gene: .
abundance: .

CDR3nt: TGTGCCAGTAGTAGCCATGGTGGAAACATTCAGTACTTC
CDR3aa: CASSSHGGNIQYF
v_gene: TRBV19
j_gene: TRBJ2-4
d_gene: .
abundance: many

CDR3nt: TGTGCCAGCAGCTTAACGTCGGACACTGAAGCTTTCTTT
CDR3aa: CASSLTSDTEAFF
v_gene: TRBV7-3
j_gene: TRBJ1-1
d_gene: .
abundance: many

CDR3nt: TGTGCCGCCGACAGGGGCGAGCAGTACTTC
CDR3aa: CAADRGEQYF
v_gene: TRBV2
j_gene: TRBJ2-7
d_gene: TRBD1
abundance: .

CDR3nt: TGTGCCACCAGCAGAGTCCGAATTGACACCGGGGAGCTGTTTTTT
CDR3aa: CATSRVRIDTGELFF
v_gene: TRBV15
j_gene: TRBJ2-2
d_gene: .
abundance: many

CDR3nt: TGTGCCAGCACCCCAGGGGGCGGACAGCCCCAGCATTTT
CDR3aa: CASTPGGGQPQHF
v_gene: TRBV25-1
j_gene: TRBJ1-5
d_gene: TRBD1
abundance: many

CDR3nt: TGTGCCAGCACCCCTCCATTGGTTGAGACCCAGTACTTC
CDR3aa: CASTPPLVETQYF
v_gene: TRBV7-6
j_gene: TRBJ2-5
d_gene: .
abundance: many